This T cell receptor beta chain was identified during a study of blood T cell repertoires in COVID-19 (dated by TCRdb to 2020 to 2021). With regard to the full study: Samples covering the acute and convalescent phases of COVID-19 were provided by collaborators in the United States, Italy and Spain. Where HLA class I and class II types were available, the types were taken from metadata supplied by the sample provider, not from assay-based typing. Subjects who had been exposed to COVID-19, were actively infected with it, or had recovered from it provided the deeply sampled blood TCRbeta repertoires that made up the dataset. The material from the prospective study consisted of cDNA or gDNA derived from T cells, B-cell-depleted T cells, or PBMCs. The repertoires were released in a freely available public database meant as a resource for research on the immune response to SARS-CoV-2. Nearly every sample came with metadata listing a de-identified subject ID, COVID-19 status, age in years and sex. The samples were drawn from two sources: the first 160 participants of the ongoing ImmuneRACE study, and 1,200 or so subjects contributed by 6 global collaborators. Points the paper makes about the study in general: How much clinical and demographic metadata was included differed by source and by participant, and the metadata was provided uncurated.

The immunoSEQ Assay, a bias-controlled multiplex PCR, was used to amplify TCRbeta CDR3 regions from genomic DNA. Per the authors' processing: Nucleated cell counts per sample were estimated from amplification of reference gene primers within the assay. Sequence reads were collapsed and filtered to measure the absolute abundance of every unique TCRbeta CDR3 rearrangement. For each sample, productive Simpson clonality was calculated as the square root of Simpson's diversity index over productive rearrangements. In TCRdb, the immuneACCESS table is reduced to in-frame sequences with V and J assigned. These tables do not hold every clone; where another copy was compared, an unresolved V gene accounts for under half, and the others remain unexplained. V, J and clone size are taken as reported in that table, and D and trimming were inferred from the DNA itself. This sample has approximately 71,000 clones in its table, and approximately 85% of those were observed once. The ten largest make up under 6% of the sample.

The collaborating institutions used their own protocols to collect whole blood in K2EDTA tubes. For TCRbeta analysis, collaborators shipped samples in one of three forms: frozen whole blood, isolated PBMCs, or DNA extracted from either of those sample types. In regard to this clone: Its cognate antigen has yet to be identified. Base qualities are not provided; no much larger clone lies one nucleotide away.

The sequence came from a human donor in a cohort sampled during active COVID-19. The sequencing sample was made of peripheral blood.

The DNA sequence is as follows: TGTGCCAGTAGTGAACGCTGGACAGGGGGAGTGGGCGAGCAGTACTTC. Translation gives CASSERWTGGVGEQYF. The chain is assembled from TRBV19 and TRBJ2-7, with 10 bases aligning to TRBD1. V is cut back by 5 bases and J by 6 bases, with 13 bases in the junction unmatched. CDR1 and CDR2 (LNHDA, SQIVND) derive from the germline V gene (reference sequence). Including cysteine and phenylalanine, the CDR3 has 16 amino acids. Only CDR3 DNA remains: 48 bases, in frame from the first base.